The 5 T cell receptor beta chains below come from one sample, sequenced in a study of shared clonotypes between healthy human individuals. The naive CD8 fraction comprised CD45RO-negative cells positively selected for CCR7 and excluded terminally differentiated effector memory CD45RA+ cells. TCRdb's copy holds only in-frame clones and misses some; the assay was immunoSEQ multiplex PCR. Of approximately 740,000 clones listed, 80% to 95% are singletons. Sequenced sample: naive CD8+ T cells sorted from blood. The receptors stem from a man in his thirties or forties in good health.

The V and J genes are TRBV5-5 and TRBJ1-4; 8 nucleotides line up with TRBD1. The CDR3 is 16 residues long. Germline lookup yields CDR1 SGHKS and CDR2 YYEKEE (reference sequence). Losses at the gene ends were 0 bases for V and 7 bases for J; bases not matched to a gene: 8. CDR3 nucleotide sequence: TGTGCCAGCAGCTTGGGCGACAGGGGAGGAGGTGAAAAACTGTTTTTT. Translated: CASSLGDRGGGEKLFF.

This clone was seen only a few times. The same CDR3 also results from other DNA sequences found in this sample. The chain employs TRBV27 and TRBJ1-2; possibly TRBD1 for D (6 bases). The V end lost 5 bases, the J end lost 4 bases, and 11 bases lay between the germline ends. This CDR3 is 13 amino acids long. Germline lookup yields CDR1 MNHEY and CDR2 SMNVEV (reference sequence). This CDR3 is CASSPGASYGYTF. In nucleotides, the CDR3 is TGTGCCAGCAGTCCGGGGGCTAGCTATGGCTACACCTTC.

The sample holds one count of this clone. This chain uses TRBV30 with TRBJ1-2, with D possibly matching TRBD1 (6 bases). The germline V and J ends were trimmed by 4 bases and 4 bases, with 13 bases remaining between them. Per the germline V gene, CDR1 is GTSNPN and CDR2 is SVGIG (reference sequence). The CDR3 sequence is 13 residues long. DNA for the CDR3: TGTGCCTGGACGGGGGGGCTGAGCTATGGCTACACCTTC. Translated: CAWTGGLSYGYTF.

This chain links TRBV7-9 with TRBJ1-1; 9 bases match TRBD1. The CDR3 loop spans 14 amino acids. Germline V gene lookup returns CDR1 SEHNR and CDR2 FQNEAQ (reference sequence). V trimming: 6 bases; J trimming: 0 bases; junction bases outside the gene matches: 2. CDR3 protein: CASRDRGMNTEAFF. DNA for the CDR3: TGTGCCAGCAGGGACAGGGGCATGAACACTGAAGCTTTCTTT.

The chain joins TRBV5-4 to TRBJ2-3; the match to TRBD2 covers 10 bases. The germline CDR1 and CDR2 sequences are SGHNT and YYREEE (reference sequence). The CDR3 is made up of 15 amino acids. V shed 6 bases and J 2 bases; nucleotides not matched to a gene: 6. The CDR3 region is CASTSGRWDTDTQYF. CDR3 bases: TGTGCCAGCACTAGCGGGAGATGGGACACAGATACGCAGTATTTT.